Following are 27 T cell receptor beta chains from one sample sequenced in a study of identifying expanded T cells in peripheral blood. Clones were sequenced by immunoSEQ multiplex PCR, and TCRdb holds only the in-frame ones, with some missing. The data contain about 91,000 clones, approximately 89% of them singletons. The sequencing input was blood. The receptors originated from a person between 18 and 75 years old in good health.

The table lists this clone with a count of one. The V gene is TRBV5-1, the J gene TRBJ2-7; tentatively, D is TRBD2 (6 bases). V was pared by 1 base and J by 4 bases, with 12 bases between. Per the germline V gene, CDR1 is SGHRS and CDR2 is YFSETQ. This CDR3 has 14 residues. The CDR3 sequence is CASSLFGGRYEQYF. DNA of the CDR3: TGCGCCAGCAGCTTGTTCGGGGGTAGGTACGAGCAGTACTTC.

About this clone itself: The sample contains more than one DNA sequence encoding this CDR3. The V gene is TRBV6-1, the J gene TRBJ2-7; 10 positions match TRBD1. The ends lost 6 bases at V and 3 bases at J; junction bases unmatched: 2. The CDR3 runs to 13 residues. Per the germline V gene, CDR1 is MNHNS and CDR2 is SASEGT. In DNA form, the CDR3 reads TGTGCCAGCAGCCGGGACAGGGGCTACGAGCAGTACTTC. Amino acids: CASSRDRGYEQYF.

V is TRBV13 and J is TRBJ2-4; D remains ambiguous. The CDR3 runs to 12 residues. Germline V gene data show CDR1 as PRHDT and CDR2 as FYEKMQ (reference sequence). Trimming pared 2 bases from V and 6 bases from J, leaving 5 bases between. The CDR3 DNA reads as TGTGCCAGCAGCTTAAGGGCAAACATTCAGTACTTC. This sequence encodes CASSLRANIQYF.

V gene TRBV9 combines with J gene TRBJ2-1; 7 bases align to TRBD1. The V gene end was trimmed by 0 bases and the J gene end by 2 bases; junction bases not matched to a gene: 5. The CDR3 spans 16 residues. Germline V lookup: CDR1 SGDLS, CDR2 YYNGEE. CDR3 nucleotides: TGTGCCAGCAGCGTAGGGACAGGTCCTGCCTACAATGAGCAGTTCTTC. It encodes CASSVGTGPAYNEQFF.

The CDR3 protein is CATPQGSYNEQFF. The DNA of the CDR3 is TGTGCCACACCCCAGGGGTCCTACAATGAGCAGTTCTTC. The chain is built from TRBV19 and TRBJ2-1; possible D gene TRBD1, 6 bases. V lost 10 bases, J lost 1 base, and 11 bases lay in between. The CDR3 extends over 13 amino acids. Germline V gives CDR1 LNHDA, CDR2 SQIVND (reference sequence).

The CDR3 sequence is CASSTTRNTEAFF. Written as DNA, the CDR3 is TGTGCCAGCAGCACTACAAGGAACACTGAAGCTTTCTTT. The chain carries TRBV11-3 and TRBJ1-1; D is unresolved. Germline CDR1 reads SGHNT; CDR2 reads YENEEA. The ends were cut back, 5 bases at V and 1 base at J, with 8 bases in the middle. CDR3 size: 13 residues.

The rearrangement joins TRBV29-1 to TRBJ2-3, with 8 bases matching TRBD1. V shed 6 bases, J shed 6 bases, and the junction held 8 bases outside the gene matches. The CDR3 extends over 13 amino acids. The germline CDR1 and CDR2 sequences are SQVTM and ANQGSEA. Here the CDR3 DNA reads TGCAGCGTAGCAGGGGGCGCATCGGATACGCAGTATTTT. Its protein is CSVAGGASDTQYF.

This clone is medium-sized. The CDR3 protein is CASQKGRDRGGADTQYF. DNA of the CDR3: TGTGCCAGCCAAAAGGGGCGGGACAGGGGTGGCGCAGATACGCAGTATTTT. This chain uses TRBV21-1 with TRBJ2-3; whether TRBD1, the table's D call, matches the DNA was not checked. TRBV21-1 is a documented pseudogene. CDR3 length equals 17 residues.

This clone appeared once. This chain links TRBV5-6 with TRBJ2-1, with D perhaps TRBD1 (5 bases). The CDR3 runs 12 residues. V was pared by 0 bases and J by 8 bases, with 6 bases between. Germline values: CDR1 SGHDT, CDR2 YYEEEE. The CDR3 here is CASSLGGDEQFF. DNA of the CDR3: TGTGCCAGCAGCTTGGGGGGCGATGAGCAGTTCTTC. Full variable domain (missing parts from reference TRBV5-6 and TRBJ2-1): DAGVTQSPTHLIKTRGQQVTLRCSPKSGHDTVSWYQQALGQGPQFIFQYYEEEERQRGNFPDRFSGHQFPNYSSELNVNALLLGDSALYLCASSLGGDEQFFGPGTRLTVL.

The chain links TRBV6-5 to TRBJ2-7; TRBD1 matches 7 bases. CDR3 length: 12 amino acids. Germline-derived CDR1 and CDR2 are MNHEY and SVGAGI. The CDR3 here is CASHRGSYEQYF. The CDR3 DNA reads TGTGCGTCCCACAGGGGTTCCTACGAGCAGTACTTC.

The rearrangement uses TRBV6-6 and TRBJ1-1; D not resolved. CDR1 and CDR2 (germline): MNHNY, SVGAGI (reference sequence). Trimming left V 7 bases short and J 1 base short, with 10 bases between. This CDR3 has 13 residues. In DNA, the CDR3 is TGTGCCAGCATCCAATTAGGGAACACTGAAGCTTTCTTT. Translated: CASIQLGNTEAFF.

The V gene is TRBV18, the J gene TRBJ1-5, with D uncertain. This CDR3 has 15 amino acids. Trimming removed 4 bases from V and 0 bases from J, with 10 bases in between. Germline V lookup: CDR1 KGHSH, CDR2 LQKENI. The CDR3 sequence is CASSLGSDSNQPQHF. DNA for the CDR3: TGTGCCAGCTCACTGGGGTCCGATAGCAATCAGCCCCAGCATTTT.

The V gene is TRBV28, the J gene TRBJ1-1, with 11 bases fitting TRBD1. V lost 6 bases to trimming and J lost 5 bases; unmatched junction nucleotides: 11. The length of the CDR3 is 16 residues. Per the germline V gene, CDR1 is MDHEN and CDR2 is SYDVKM. CDR3 sequence: CASRSTRTGGWTEAFF. The CDR3 DNA is TGTGCCAGCAGGTCGACCCGGACAGGGGGCTGGACTGAAGCTTTCTTT.

The table lists this clone with a count of one. The chain couples TRBV28 to TRBJ1-5, with D uncertain. The ends were cut back, 5 bases at V and 9 bases at J, with 11 bases in the middle. Per the germline V gene, CDR1 is MDHEN and CDR2 is SYDVKM. CDR3 length equals 12 residues. CDR3 in DNA: TGTGCCAGCAGTACCGAAGTGAGGCCCCAGCATTTT. As protein: CASSTEVRPQHF.

The V and J genes are TRBV4-1 and TRBJ2-1, with D perhaps TRBD1 or TRBD2 (5 bases each). The germline CDR1 and CDR2 sequences are MGHRA and YSYEKL. There are 15 residues in the CDR3. V was cut by 0 bases and J by 7 bases, with 13 bases left in between. CDR3 in amino acids: CASSQDPGSQNEQFF. The CDR3 nucleotides are TGCGCCAGCAGCCAAGATCCAGGGAGTCAGAATGAGCAGTTCTTC.

This clone was detected only a few times. The chain carries TRBV5-1 and TRBJ2-3; the D is unclear. The CDR3 has 11 residues. Deletions cut 3 bases from V and 2 bases from J, with 1 base between. Germline values: CDR1 SGHRS, CDR2 YFSETQ. Here the CDR3 reads CASSSTDTQYF. CDR3 DNA sequence: TGCGCCAGCAGCTCCACAGATACGCAGTATTTT.

V is TRBV5-6 and J is TRBJ2-7, with 9 bases identical to TRBD2. CDR3 length equals 15 residues. The germline gives CDR1 SGHDT, CDR2 YYEEEE. Trimming removed 2 bases from V and 6 bases from J; junction bases left unmatched: 9. Here the CDR3 reads CASSFIAGVGSEQYF. CDR3 nucleotides: TGTGCCAGCAGCTTTATAGCGGGAGTGGGCTCCGAGCAGTACTTC.

The chain is built from TRBV6-5 and TRBJ1-6, with D unclear. From germline, CDR1 is MNHEY and CDR2 SVGAGI. The CDR3 has 16 amino acids. V shed 2 bases and J shed 7 bases, with 15 bases lying between them. The CDR3 DNA reads as TGTGCCAGCAGTTACAGAGAGGTACAGCGGAATTCACCCCTCCACTTT. It is translated as CASSYREVQRNSPLHF.

V is TRBV9 and J is TRBJ2-7, with 11 nucleotides matching TRBD2. Germline V gene lookup returns CDR1 SGDLS and CDR2 YYNGEE. V dropped 1 base and J dropped 1; count of bases not matched to a gene: 1. CDR3 size: 15 residues. CDR3 loop: CASSVTSGRSYEQYF. The CDR3 DNA is TGTGCCAGCAGCGTAACTAGCGGGAGATCCTACGAGCAGTACTTC. The full variable domain, with the rest looked up from reference TRBV9 and TRBJ2-7, is DSGVTQTPKHLITATGQRVTLRCSPRSGDLSVYWYQQSLDQGLQFLIQYYNGEERAKGNILERFSAQQFPDLHSELNLSSLELGDSALYFCASSVTSGRSYEQYFGPGTRLTVT.

The chain combines TRBV5-8 with TRBJ2-5, with TRBD2 matching over 16 bases. The CDR3 totals 18 residues. Losses at the gene ends were 4 bases for V and 2 bases for J; bases not matched to a gene: 8. Germline loops: CDR1 SGHTS, CDR2 YDEGEE. The CDR3 loop reads CASSPGTSGRAFQETQYF. The CDR3 DNA reads as TGTGCCAGCAGCCCCGGGACTAGCGGGAGGGCCTTTCAAGAGACCCAGTACTTC.

The genes are TRBV6-4 and TRBJ2-3; the D gene could be TRBD1 or TRBD2 (5 bases each). The V end lost 6 bases, the J end lost 3 bases, and 16 bases lay between the germline ends. CDR1 is MRHNA and CDR2 is SNTAGT in the germline V gene. This CDR3 has 15 amino acids. The CDR3 spells CASSRTNGGTDTQYF. The CDR3 DNA follows: TGTGCCAGCAGCCGCACCAATGGGGGAACAGATACGCAGTATTTT.

The chain links TRBV30 to TRBJ2-2, with D uncertain. CDR1 and CDR2 from the germline V gene are GTSNPN and SVGIG (reference sequence). The germline V and J ends were trimmed by 4 bases and 7 bases, with 13 bases remaining between them. This CDR3 spans 13 amino acids. This CDR3 is CAWKTARVGELFF. DNA of the CDR3: TGTGCCTGGAAAACAGCTAGGGTCGGGGAGCTGTTTTTT.

This chain uses TRBV6-1 with TRBJ2-7; no definite D call. The CDR3 has 12 amino acids. With 4 bases removed from V and 0 bases from J, the gap between germline ends came to 4 bases. Germline V gene data show CDR1 as MNHNS and CDR2 as SASEGT. Written as DNA, the CDR3 is TGTGCCAGCAGTGCCAGCTCCTACGAGCAGTACTTC. This encodes CASSASSYEQYF.

This clone was found once. The chain recombines TRBV19 with TRBJ2-3; D unclear. The germline gives CDR1 LNHDA, CDR2 SQIVND (reference sequence). This CDR3 is 19 amino acids long. Trimming stripped 0 bases from V and 2 bases from J, with 21 bases between. CDR3 bases: TGTGCCAGTAGTATAGATCCCAGACTTTCACGGGCAGTCACAGATACGCAGTATTTT. It encodes CASSIDPRLSRAVTDTQYF.

The V gene is TRBV6-5, the J gene TRBJ2-7; 7 bases agree with TRBD1. In germline, CDR1 is MNHEY, CDR2 SVGAGI. CDR3 size: 11 residues. With V trimmed by 5 bases and J by 9 bases, 4 bases remained unmatched. The DNA of the CDR3 is TGTGCCAGCAGTAGACAGGGTGCGCAGTACTTC. It specifies CASSRQGAQYF.

The CDR3 spells CASSLIGFEAFF. Here the CDR3 DNA reads TGTGCCAGCAGCTTAATCGGGTTTGAAGCTTTCTTT. The chain joins TRBV11-2 to TRBJ1-1; no definite D call. This CDR3 spans 12 amino acids. Germline CDR1 and CDR2: SGHAT and FQNNGV. The V and J ends lost 2 bases and 7 bases respectively, with 8 bases between them.

V usage is TRBV27 and J usage is TRBJ2-2; D remains ambiguous. There are 15 residues in the CDR3. V shed 2 bases and J shed 5 bases, with 12 bases lying between them. The germline V gene encodes CDR1 MNHEY and CDR2 SMNVEV (reference sequence). CDR3 loop: CASSLRLVGTGELFF. CDR3 bases: TGTGCCAGCAGTTTAAGGCTAGTAGGAACCGGGGAGCTGTTTTTT.